The 21 T cell receptor beta chains below were found in one sample sequenced in a study of tissue T cells after allogeneic stem cell transplantation. The data were produced by immunoSEQ multiplex PCR, yet TCRdb's version contains in-frame clones alone and is incomplete. This table holds 20,000 to 30,000 clones, around 79% found once. The material was tissue from the ileum, obtained at autopsy. The receptors here all came from a female donor of 60 years or more with lung cancer.

The chain has TRBV3-1 (or the pseudogene TRBV3-2) and TRBJ2-2; D gene ambiguous. The CDR3 extends over 14 amino acids. The germline gives CDR1 LGHDT, CDR2 YNNKEL (reference sequence). V lost 4 bases, J lost 2 bases, and 8 bases lay in between. The CDR3 DNA follows: TGTGCCAGCAGCCTGAGAAGAAACACCGGGGAGCTGTTTTTT. Protein: CASSLRRNTGELFF.

V gene TRBV5-1 combines with J gene TRBJ1-2; 8 nucleotides agree with TRBD1. With 2 bases clipped from V and 6 bases from J, the junction kept 9 bases outside the gene matches. Germline V gives CDR1 SGHRS, CDR2 YFSETQ. CDR3 length equals 15 residues. For the CDR3, the DNA is TGCGCCAGCAGCTTTCCGGGGCAGGGGGCCCATGGCTACACCTTC. Its protein is CASSFPGQGAHGYTF.

The CDR3 DNA is TGCAGTGCTAGTTCGTTGTCTGGGGTCGGTCCTCCGAACACTGAAGCTTTCTTT. The encoded protein is CSASSLSGVGPPNTEAFF. This chain connects TRBV20-1 to TRBJ1-1; D remains unclear. Deletions cut 3 bases from V and 1 base from J, with 24 bases between. The CDR3 length is 18 residues. The germline V gene encodes CDR1 DFQATT and CDR2 SNEGSKA (reference sequence).

On this clone: A read error may account for a junction end that differs from germline. V is TRBV7-7 and J is TRBJ2-5, with a weak D call TRBD1 (6 bases). CDR1 and CDR2 (germline): SSHAT, FNYEAQ (reference sequence). CDR3 length equals 15 residues. The chain's CDR3 is CASSLGALGGETQYF. For the CDR3, the DNA is TGTGCTAGCAGCTTGGGAGCCCTAGGGGGAGAGACCCAGTACTTC.

The chain carries TRBV7-2 and TRBJ1-4; perhaps TRBD1 as D (5 bases). CDR1 is SGHTA, CDR2 FQGNSA, per germline. The CDR3 totals 15 residues. V was shortened by 1 base and J by 1 base, with 7 bases between the two germline ends. CDR3 coding DNA: TGTGCCAGCAGCTTAGTGGGGGTAACTAATGAAAAACTGTTTTTT. It yields the protein CASSLVGVTNEKLFF.

The chain uses TRBV6-6 and TRBJ2-2, with D hard to call. The V end was cut by 4 bases, the J end by 5 bases, with 5 bases between. The germline V gene encodes CDR1 MNHNY and CDR2 SVGAGI (reference sequence). The CDR3 is 12 residues long. The CDR3 DNA reads TGTGCCAGCAGTTCCCGGACCGGGGAGCTGTTTTTT. Translating it yields CASSSRTGELFF.

This clone was detected only once. J is TRBJ1-2 and V is TRBV7-9; D may be TRBD1 (5 bases). This CDR3 is 18 amino acids long. The germline V and J ends were trimmed by 3 bases and 1 base, with 21 bases remaining between them. Germline loops: CDR1 SEHNR, CDR2 FQNEAQ (reference sequence). In DNA, the CDR3 is TGTGCCAGCAGCTTTTCTGGTTCATCAGGGAGGCTTAACTATGGCTACACCTTC. Translation gives CASSFSGSSGRLNYGYTF.

The V and J genes are TRBV3-1 (or the pseudogene TRBV3-2) and TRBJ2-3; D unclear. Trimming shortened V by 4 bases and J by 7 bases, and 15 bases separated the two germline ends. The CDR3 sequence is 14 residues long. Germline lookup yields CDR1 LGHDT and CDR2 YNNKEL (reference sequence). The CDR3 nucleotides are TGTGCCAGCAGCCCTTCGTGGTTGGGCAATACGCAGTATTTT. Translation gives CASSPSWLGNTQYF.

This clone showed up just a few times. The J gene is TRBJ2-1, the V gene TRBV14; D ambiguous. V dropped 3 bases and J dropped 10 bases, with 10 bases sitting between them. The CDR3 totals 12 residues. Germline loops: CDR1 SGHDN, CDR2 FVKESK. The CDR3 DNA follows: TGTGCCAGCAGCCATTGGAACTACGAGCAGTTCTTC. Protein product: CASSHWNYEQFF.

The V gene is TRBV28, the J gene TRBJ2-6; 11 bases are shared with TRBD1. The CDR3 length is 17 residues. Germline values: CDR1 MDHEN, CDR2 SYDVKM. The ends lost 8 bases at V and 2 bases at J; junction bases unmatched: 8. CDR3: CASGRTGGVAGANVLTF. CDR3 sequence (DNA): TGTGCCAGCGGACGGACAGGGGGCGTAGCTGGGGCCAACGTCCTGACTTTC.

The chain combines TRBV5-6 with TRBJ2-3, with D unclear. The CDR3 loop spans 12 amino acids. The V end was cut by 1 base, the J end by 7 bases, with 7 bases between. The germline V gene has CDR1 SGHDT and CDR2 YYEEEE. The CDR3 DNA reads as TGTGCCAGCAGCTTGATCGTGAATACGCAGTATTTT. Translated: CASSLIVNTQYF.

The table lists this clone with a few counts. The chain has TRBV6-1 and TRBJ1-2, with D perhaps TRBD1 (5 bases). The V gene lost 1 base and the J gene lost 7 bases, with 10 bases spanning the gap. The CDR3 sequence is 13 residues long. Germline loops: CDR1 MNHNS, CDR2 SASEGT. CDR3 sequence (DNA): TGTGCCAGCAGTGAAGGAACAGGACGTGGCTACACCTTC. Its protein is CASSEGTGRGYTF.

This clone showed up just a few times. The chain uses TRBV6-5 and TRBJ1-1, with D unresolved. This CDR3 region has 15 residues. V was cut by 6 bases and J by 1 base, with 15 bases left in between. Germline V lookup: CDR1 MNHEY, CDR2 SVGAGI. As DNA, the CDR3 is TGTGCCAGCAGCCCACGAGGTCGGCGGAACACTGAAGCTTTCTTT. Protein product: CASSPRGRRNTEAFF.

The chain has TRBV18 and TRBJ1-1; D is perhaps TRBD1 (6 bases). The CDR3 is 14 amino acids. The germline V and J ends were trimmed by 1 base and 6 bases, with 12 bases remaining between them. Germline V gene sequence: CDR1 KGHSH, CDR2 LQKENI. CDR3 residues: CASSPLQGNAEAFF. The CDR3 nucleotides are TGTGCCAGCTCACCACTACAGGGTAACGCTGAAGCTTTCTTT.

The chain employs TRBV9 and TRBJ2-3; no definite D call. The CDR3 consists of 12 residues. Trimming stripped 0 bases from V and 8 bases from J, with 7 bases between. The germline V gene encodes CDR1 SGDLS and CDR2 YYNGEE. The CDR3 nucleotides are TGTGCCAGCAGCGTAGTACGCGGTACGCAGTATTTT. It yields the protein CASSVVRGTQYF.

This clone is labeled medium-sized. The chain employs TRBV4-2 and TRBJ2-1, with 7 positions matching TRBD2. CDR3 length: 14 residues. The germline gives CDR1 LGHNA, CDR2 YNFKEQ. V was pared by 0 bases and J by 8 bases, with 4 bases of the junction left unmatched. The CDR3 reads CASSQDTTSHEQFF. In nucleotides, the CDR3 is TGTGCCAGCAGCCAAGATACGACTAGCCATGAGCAGTTCTTC.

As regards this clone: This sample includes further DNA sequences coding for the same CDR3. The V gene is TRBV7-9, the J gene TRBJ2-5; TRBD1 aligns across 7 bases. This CDR3 contains 14 residues. Per germline, CDR1 SEHNR and CDR2 FQNEAQ (reference sequence). J gave up 5 bases and V 1 base, and 4 bases lay outside the gene matches. The CDR3 DNA reads TGTGCCAGCAGCTTAGACAGGGGCCAGGAGACCCAGTACTTC. It specifies CASSLDRGQETQYF.

CDR3 DNA: TGCGCCAGCAGCCAAGATTACACAGCTGGAAACACCATATATTTT. Encoded protein: CASSQDYTAGNTIYF. The chain couples TRBV4-3 to TRBJ1-3, with D hard to call. Germline V gene sequence: CDR1 LGHNA, CDR2 YSLEER. V was pared by 0 bases and J by 2 bases, with 8 bases between. The CDR3 covers 15 residues.

The rearrangement uses TRBV13 and TRBJ2-7; 9 bases are a match to TRBD1. The CDR3 is made up of 14 amino acids. The J segment lost 7 bases and the V segment lost 3 bases, leaving 7 bases of the junction unmatched. Looked up from germline, CDR1 is PRHDT and CDR2 is FYEKMQ (reference sequence). CDR3: CASSLRQGVREQYF. The CDR3, as DNA: TGTGCCAGCAGCTTGAGACAGGGGGTGAGAGAGCAGTACTTC.

A single count supports this clone. The chain carries TRBV5-4 and TRBJ1-1, with a possible D match to TRBD1 (6 bases). V dropped 0 bases and J dropped 2 bases, with 17 bases sitting between them. CDR1 is SGHNT, CDR2 YYREEE, per germline (reference sequence). CDR3 length: 17 residues. The CDR3 protein is CASSLGTGFLSNTEAFF. The CDR3 DNA reads TGTGCCAGCAGCTTGGGTACAGGGTTTCTATCTAACACTGAAGCTTTCTTT. The whole variable domain, filled in from reference TRBV5-4 and TRBJ1-1, reads ETGVTQSPTHLIKTRGQQVTLRCSSQSGHNTVSWYQQALGQGPQFIFQYYREEENGRGNFPPRFSGLQFPNYSSELNVNALELDDSALYLCASSLGTGFLSNTEAFFGQGTRLTVV.

The chain recombines TRBV7-3 with TRBJ2-3; the match to TRBD2 covers 12 bases. From germline, CDR1 is SGHTA and CDR2 FQGTGA. This CDR3 contains 15 residues. The V segment lost 3 bases and the J segment 5 bases; nucleotides outside the gene matches: 3. In DNA form, the CDR3 reads TGTGCCAGCAGCTTTCTAGCGGGAGGGCTAGATACGCAGTATTTT. The encoded protein is CASSFLAGGLDTQYF.